The 18 T cell receptor beta chains in this list originate from one sample, sequenced in a study of OX40 agonist ivuxolimab in advanced cancers. Profiling relied on immunoSEQ multiplex PCR, and the TCRdb table lists in-frame clones only, not all of them. The sample holds 55,000 to 85,000 clones; about 86% are singletons and the top ten take approximately 0.75%. Sample: CD4+ or CD8+ T cells sorted from blood, taken in a trial of the OX40 agonist ivuxolimab. These receptors all stem from an adult with an advanced solid tumor such as melanoma, head and neck, liver or kidney cancer.

This rearrangement joins TRBV10-3 to TRBJ1-2; D possibly corresponds to TRBD1 (5 bases). The germline V and J ends were trimmed by 8 bases and 6 bases, with 16 bases remaining between them. The CDR3 extends over 13 amino acids. Per germline, CDR1 ENHRY and CDR2 SYGVKD. CDR3 bases: TGTGCCATCTCAACAGCCTGGGACGATGGCTACACCTTC. Translating it yields CAISTAWDDGYTF.

CDR3 in DNA: TGTGCCAGCAGCTTAGGGGCTCAAGAGACCCAGTACTTC. Translation: CASSLGAQETQYF. The J gene is TRBJ2-5, the V gene TRBV7-2; D not resolved. The V end was cut by 1 base, the J end by 2 bases, with 5 bases between. The CDR3 spans 13 residues. Germline-derived CDR1 and CDR2 are SGHTA and FQGNSA.

The V gene is TRBV27, the J gene TRBJ1-6; D gene unclear. This CDR3 has 13 amino acids. The germline CDR1 and CDR2 sequences are MNHEY and SMNVEV (reference sequence). V dropped 2 bases and J dropped 15 bases, with 14 bases sitting between them. CDR3 DNA sequence: TGTGCCAGCAGTTTAGAGGTAGGAGTCATCCTCCACTTT. Protein product: CASSLEVGVILHF.

This clone showed up just a few times. In the same sample, other DNA sequences code for this CDR3. The chain couples TRBV9 to TRBJ1-6, with 10 bases matching TRBD1. This CDR3 has 14 amino acids. Germline V gene lookup returns CDR1 SGDLS and CDR2 YYNGEE. Germline trimming cut 5 bases from V and 10 bases from J; bases unmatched to any gene: 6. DNA for the CDR3: TGTGCCAGCAGTTCCGGGACAGGGGTGTCACCCCTCCACTTT. Its protein is CASSSGTGVSPLHF.

The rearrangement links TRBV5-1 to TRBJ1-1, with no clear D. Germline V gene data show CDR1 as SGHRS and CDR2 as YFSETQ. This CDR3 spans 15 amino acids. V gave up 0 bases and J gave up 3 bases, with 12 bases separating them. In nucleotides, the CDR3 is TGCGCCAGCAGCTTGGATAATTTAAGTCACACTGAAGCTTTCTTT. Its translation is CASSLDNLSHTEAFF.

The CDR3 region is CASSYLAASYNEQFF. The CDR3 coding sequence is TGCGCCAGCAGTTACCTAGCGGCCTCCTACAATGAGCAGTTCTTC. J is TRBJ2-1 and V is TRBV10-2, with 7 nucleotides matching TRBD2. This CDR3 has 15 residues. Germline V gene sequence: CDR1 WSHSY, CDR2 SAAADI. J lost 0 bases, V lost 5 bases, and 4 bases had no gene match.

This clone was counted once. The genes are TRBV6-5 and TRBJ1-5, with a tentative D call TRBD1 (6 bases). The CDR3 has 15 amino acids. Germline V gives CDR1 MNHEY, CDR2 SVGAGI. V was shortened by 5 bases and J by 1 base, with 12 bases between the two germline ends. In DNA, the CDR3 is TGTGCCAGCAGTACCCAGGGGTTGAGCAATCAGCCCCAGCATTTT. It yields the protein CASSTQGLSNQPQHF.

The chain couples TRBV2 to TRBJ2-5; 8 nucleotides match TRBD1. CDR1 and CDR2 (germline): SNHLY, FYNNEI. The ends lost 5 bases at V and 5 bases at J; junction bases unmatched: 4. The CDR3 sequence is 13 residues long. CDR3 sequence (DNA): TGTGCCAGCAGTAGACAGGGGCGGGAGACCCAGTACTTC. This codes for CASSRQGRETQYF.

This sequence joins TRBV5-1 and TRBJ1-2; 7 bases fit TRBD1. CDR1 is SGHRS and CDR2 is YFSETQ in the germline V gene. The trim removed 0 bases at V and 13 bases at J, leaving 6 bases unmatched. The length of the CDR3 is 12 residues. The CDR3 loop reads CASSLEGGARTF. DNA of the CDR3: TGCGCCAGCAGCTTGGAAGGGGGCGCTCGCACCTTC.

This clone was detected once. J is TRBJ2-3 and V is TRBV5-1; tentatively, D is TRBD1 (6 bases). The germline CDR1 and CDR2 sequences are SGHRS and YFSETQ. Trimming took 4 bases from V and 4 from J, leaving 10 bases between them. This CDR3 is built from 13 residues. This CDR3 is CASSDNRADTQYF. For the CDR3, the DNA is TGCGCCAGCAGCGATAACAGGGCAGATACGCAGTATTTT.

This chain links TRBV7-2 with TRBJ1-5; D might be TRBD1 (5 bases). Trimming stripped 4 bases from V and 3 bases from J, with 13 bases between. Germline V lookup: CDR1 SGHTA, CDR2 FQGNSA. This CDR3 contains 15 residues. The CDR3 protein is CASSSSGQSNQPQHF. The CDR3 region has the DNA TGTGCCAGCAGCTCCTCCGGACAATCCAATCAGCCCCAGCATTTT.

CDR3: CASRSPGQITDTQYF. CDR3 coding DNA: TGTGCCAGTAGATCACCGGGACAAATCACAGATACGCAGTATTTT. The J gene is TRBJ2-3, the V gene TRBV19, with a possible D match to TRBD1 (6 bases). V was trimmed by 6 bases and J by 2 bases, leaving 15 bases between them. The CDR3 is 15 amino acids. Looked up from germline, CDR1 is LNHDA and CDR2 is SQIVND (reference sequence).

This chain uses TRBV15 with TRBJ2-7; the match to TRBD2 covers 12 bases. V gave up 1 base and J gave up 4 bases; unmatched junction bases: 8. Germline V lookup: CDR1 LNHNV, CDR2 YYDKDF (reference sequence). This CDR3 contains 17 residues. CDR3 DNA sequence: TGTGCCACCAGCAGAGGAAAGACTAGCGGGAGACTGTACGAGCAGTACTTC. It encodes CATSRGKTSGRLYEQYF.

CDR3 residues: CASNRADYGYTF. Here the CDR3 DNA reads TGTGCCAGCAACCGGGCCGACTATGGCTACACCTTC. J is TRBJ1-2 and V is TRBV9; the D is unclear. The germline V gene has CDR1 SGDLS and CDR2 YYNGEE. The length of the CDR3 is 12 residues. V lost 6 bases and J 3 bases, leaving 9 bases between the germline ends.

The chain uses TRBV19 and TRBJ1-5; perhaps TRBD1 as D (5 bases). The CDR3 sequence is 15 residues long. With 4 bases removed from V and 6 bases from J, the gap between germline ends came to 16 bases. Germline V gene lookup returns CDR1 LNHDA and CDR2 SQIVND (reference sequence). DNA of the CDR3: TGTGCCAGTAGTAGGGGACCCTCACCAATTCAGCCCCAGCATTTT. Translated, it gives CASSRGPSPIQPQHF. Looking up the rest from reference TRBV19 and TRBJ1-5 gives the full variable domain: DGGITQSPKYLFRKEGQNVTLSCEQNLNHDAMYWYRQDPGQGLRLIYYSQIVNDFQKGDIAEGYSVSREKKESFPLTVTSAQKNPTAFYLCASSRGPSPIQPQHFGDGTRLSIL.

The chain uses TRBV11-2 and TRBJ1-1, with D unresolved. V was cut by 0 bases and J by 10 bases, with 15 bases left in between. Germline lookup yields CDR1 SGHAT and CDR2 FQNNGV. The CDR3 runs to 14 residues. CDR3 protein: CASSLESPALGAFF. As DNA, the CDR3 is TGTGCCAGCAGCTTAGAGAGTCCCGCGTTGGGAGCTTTCTTT.

The CDR3 loop reads CASSPLPGRFETQYF. For the CDR3, the DNA is TGTGCCAGCAGCCCGCTGCCGGGGCGGTTTGAGACCCAGTACTTC. The rearrangement links TRBV27 to TRBJ2-5; D may match TRBD1 or TRBD2 (5 bases each). CDR3 length equals 15 residues. Trimming took 6 bases from V and 5 from J, leaving 19 bases between them. Germline loops: CDR1 MNHEY, CDR2 SMNVEV (reference sequence).

This chain links TRBV6-7 with TRBJ1-1, with D unresolved. TRBV6-7 is recorded as an ORF, its role being uncertain. Trimming stripped 4 bases from V and 0 bases from J, with 3 bases between. This CDR3 is built from 12 residues. The CDR3 reads CASSLMNTEAFF. The CDR3 bases are TGTGCCAGCAGTTTAATGAACACTGAAGCTTTCTTT.